The 24 T cell receptor beta chains given below trace back to one sample, sequenced in a study of neurological immune-mediated disorders. One entry per CDR3 protein, called by TCRdb with MiXCR from the 5' RACE reads. The sample shows tens of thousands of distinct CDR3 sequences, 4% to 6% of them seen only once. Specimen: PBMCs. The receptors here all came from a woman in her 30s with multiple sclerosis.

This clonotype was found a few times. The V gene is TRBV6-1, the J gene TRBJ1-1, with D uncertain. V lost 1 base and J lost 4, with 7 bases in between. This CDR3 is built from 13 residues. Germline V gene lookup returns CDR1 MNHNS and CDR2 SASEGT. The CDR3 region is CASSEVEGTEAFF. In DNA form, the CDR3 reads TGTGCCAGCAGTGAAGTAGAGGGCACTGAAGCTTTCTTT.

This clonotype was observed many times. The chain joins TRBV7-8 to TRBJ2-1; D is uncertain. The germline V gene encodes CDR1 SGHVS and CDR2 FQNEAQ. CDR3 length equals 16 residues. Trimming stripped 1 base from V and 1 base from J, with 11 bases between. CDR3 amino acids: CASSLGAGFSYNEQFF. The CDR3 nucleotides are TGTGCCAGCAGCTTAGGGGCTGGTTTTTCCTACAATGAGCAGTTCTTC. Full variable domain (missing parts from reference TRBV7-8 and TRBJ2-1): GAGVSQSPRYKVAKRGQDVALRCDPISGHVSLFWYQQALGQGPEFLTYFQNEAQLDKSGLPSDRFFAERPEGSVSTLKIQRTQQEDSAVYLCASSLGAGFSYNEQFFGPGTRLTVL.

V is TRBV6-5 and J is TRBJ2-7; 7 nucleotides match TRBD1. The CDR3 loop spans 13 amino acids. V lost 2 bases and J lost 3; bases outside the gene matches: 1. The V gene's germline CDR1 is MNHEY and CDR2 SVGAGI. CDR3 coding DNA: TGTGCCAGCAGTTACGACAGGGACTACGAGCAGTACTTC. It yields the protein CASSYDRDYEQYF.

The table lists this clonotype with many counts. The gene calls are TRBV5-1 and TRBJ1-2; D is unresolved. This CDR3 is built from 12 residues. V was trimmed by 0 bases and J by 4 bases, leaving 4 bases between them. The germline CDR1 and CDR2 sequences are SGHRS and YFSETQ. The CDR3 protein is CASSLDGYGYTF. The CDR3 DNA follows: TGCGCCAGCAGCTTGGACGGCTATGGCTACACCTTC.

This clonotype was picked up many times. The V and J genes are TRBV5-1 and TRBJ1-5; D is unclear. CDR3 length equals 17 residues. The ends were cut back, 4 bases at V and 4 bases at J, with 21 bases in the middle. CDR1 is SGHRS, CDR2 YFSETQ, per germline. CDR3 protein: CASSPGAEPIGNQPQHF. CDR3 bases: TGCGCCAGCAGCCCGGGAGCTGAGCCGATAGGAAATCAGCCCCAGCATTTT.

This clonotype was seen a few times. The rearrangement links TRBV20-1 to TRBJ1-1; D is uncertain. With 3 bases removed from V and 1 base from J, the gap between germline ends came to 9 bases. The CDR3 loop spans 13 amino acids. Germline CDR1 and CDR2: DFQATT and SNEGSKA (reference sequence). The CDR3 here is CSASGQTNTEAFF. For the CDR3, the DNA is TGCAGTGCTAGTGGGCAGACGAACACTGAAGCTTTCTTT.

Ten or more counts support this clonotype. The rearrangement links TRBV29-1 to TRBJ2-1, with 12 nucleotides matching TRBD2. CDR3 size: 15 residues. CDR1 SQVTM and CDR2 ANQGSEA come from the germline V gene. V was clipped by 4 bases and J by 7 bases; unmatched bases: 8. The CDR3 here is CSVVLLAGGQNEQFF. In DNA form, the CDR3 reads TGCAGCGTTGTCCTACTAGCGGGAGGTCAGAATGAGCAGTTCTTC.

This clonotype was observed at least ten times. V usage is TRBV12-3 or TRBV12-4 and J usage is TRBJ2-5; D is unresolved. Trimming left V 2 bases short and J 2 bases short, with 3 bases between. The CDR3 extends over 12 amino acids. CDR3 protein: CASSLLQETQYF. DNA for the CDR3: TGTGCCAGCAGTTTACTGCAAGAGACCCAGTACTTC.

There are many counts of this clonotype. V usage is TRBV6-6 and J usage is TRBJ1-1; no reliable D call. The CDR3 sequence is 15 residues long. Looked up from germline, CDR1 is MNHNY and CDR2 is SVGAGI (reference sequence). Trimming cost V 7 bases and J 2 bases, with 17 bases left between them. The CDR3 spells CASTPPGSSNTEAFF. DNA of the CDR3: TGTGCCAGCACCCCTCCCGGGAGCAGCAACACTGAAGCTTTCTTT.

This clonotype was seen more than once but under ten times. This sequence joins TRBV20-1 and TRBJ2-2; D possibly corresponds to TRBD1 (6 bases). CDR1 and CDR2 (germline): DFQATT, SNEGSKA (reference sequence). V was trimmed by 6 bases and J by 1 base, leaving 12 bases between them. The CDR3 runs 14 residues. CDR3 residues: CSAAWTENTGELFF. The CDR3 DNA sequence: TGCAGTGCAGCCTGGACAGAGAACACCGGGGAGCTGTTTTTT.

This clonotype was recorded at least ten times. J is TRBJ2-5 and V is TRBV6-5; 8 bases map to TRBD2. V lost 3 bases to trimming and J lost 1 base; unmatched junction nucleotides: 7. CDR1 is MNHEY, CDR2 SVGAGI, per germline. The CDR3 is made up of 16 amino acids. CDR3 coding DNA: TGTGCCAGCAGTTATCGAAGAAGCGGGAGCCAAGAGACCCAGTACTTC. Protein product: CASSYRRSGSQETQYF.

This clonotype was observed a handful of times. This clone may be a read error of a much larger clone one base away. This chain uses TRBV6-2 or TRBV6-3 with TRBJ1-2, with 8 positions matching TRBD1. The CDR3 is 11 residues long. Trimming removed 6 bases from V and 10 bases from J; junction bases left unmatched: 4. Germline V lookup: CDR1 MNHEY, CDR2 SVGEGT. The DNA of the CDR3 is TGTGCCAGCAGGGGACAGGCGGCCTACACCTTC. Protein sequence: CASRGQAAYTF.

The sample holds many counts of this clonotype. The V and J genes are TRBV20-1 and TRBJ1-2, with D possibly TRBD1 on 5 matching bases. Trimming pared 5 bases from V and 3 bases from J, leaving 13 bases between. Germline CDR1 DFQATT, CDR2 SNEGSKA (reference sequence). This CDR3 is 13 amino acids long. DNA of the CDR3: TGCAGTGCTCCCCGACAGTCCGACTATGGCTACACCTTC. Encoded protein: CSAPRQSDYGYTF.

The gene calls are TRBV5-1 and TRBJ2-1, with 9 bases aligning to TRBD2. J was trimmed by 5 bases and V by 2 bases; bases with no gene match: 5. The CDR3 spans 15 residues. Germline V lookup: CDR1 SGHRS, CDR2 YFSETQ. The CDR3 sequence is CASSFGTSLDNEQFF. CDR3 sequence (DNA): TGCGCCAGCAGCTTCGGGACTAGCTTAGACAATGAGCAGTTCTTC.

The CDR3 DNA follows: TGTGCCAGCAGTTTGACAGGGGCAACTGAAGCTTTCTTT. This translates into CASSLTGATEAFF. The chain is built from TRBV6-5 and TRBJ1-1, with 8 nucleotides matching TRBD1. Germline V gene lookup returns CDR1 MNHEY and CDR2 SVGAGI. CDR3 length: 13 amino acids. After removal of 4 bases from V and 5 bases from J, the junction contained 3 bases not matched to a gene.

This clonotype was counted ten times or more. V usage is TRBV20-1 and J usage is TRBJ2-1; 14 positions agree with TRBD2. Germline CDR1 reads DFQATT; CDR2 reads SNEGSKA (reference sequence). This CDR3 comprises 16 residues. Trimming removed 1 base from V and 3 bases from J; junction bases left unmatched: 2. CDR3 sequence: CSARATSGGVYNEQFF. For the CDR3, the DNA is TGCAGTGCTAGAGCGACTAGCGGGGGGGTCTACAATGAGCAGTTCTTC.

The sample holds many counts of this clonotype. The gene calls are TRBV5-1 and TRBJ2-3; 12 nucleotides align to TRBD2. Trimming removed 0 bases from V and 3 bases from J; junction bases left unmatched: 11. This CDR3 is 19 amino acids long. Germline V lookup: CDR1 SGHRS, CDR2 YFSETQ. CDR3 residues: CASSLEPSGGALGTDTQYF. CDR3 in DNA: TGCGCCAGCAGCTTGGAACCTAGCGGGGGGGCCCTGGGTACAGATACGCAGTATTTT.

This clonotype was recorded at least ten times. The gene calls are TRBV5-1 and TRBJ2-5; 7 positions match TRBD2. CDR1 and CDR2 from the germline V gene are SGHRS and YFSETQ. The CDR3 has 13 residues. The V and J ends lost 2 bases and 5 bases, in that order; junction bases with no gene match: 3. Written as DNA, the CDR3 is TGCGCCAGCAGCTTCCGAGCGGGGGAGACCCAGTACTTC. Its protein product is CASSFRAGETQYF.

The chain couples TRBV20-1 to TRBJ2-1; 10 bases map to TRBD2. Germline-derived CDR1 and CDR2 are DFQATT and SNEGSKA (reference sequence). The CDR3 sequence is 14 residues long. Trimming removed 6 bases from V and 9 bases from J; junction bases left unmatched: 11. The CDR3 spells CSAPSGGELSEQFF. The CDR3 bases are TGCAGTGCCCCGAGCGGGGGGGAATTGAGTGAGCAGTTCTTC.

This clonotype has at least ten counts. The gene calls are TRBV5-5 and TRBJ2-7; TRBD2 is a possible D gene (5 bases). CDR3 length equals 14 residues. Germline V lookup: CDR1 SGHKS, CDR2 YYEKEE (reference sequence). Trimming stripped 0 bases from V and 3 bases from J, with 10 bases between. CDR3 amino acids: CASSLGLNGYEQYV. The CDR3 bases are TGTGCCAGCAGCTTGGGACTAAACGGCTACGAGCAGTACGTC.

The rearrangement uses TRBV11-2 and TRBJ2-5; D gene uncertain. Trimming left V 1 base short and J 5 bases short, with 8 bases between. The CDR3 extends over 13 amino acids. Germline CDR1 is SGHAT and CDR2 is FQNNGV. CDR3 in DNA: TGTGCCAGCAGCTTAGGGGTGATCGAGACCCAGTACTTC. Protein product: CASSLGVIETQYF.

This clonotype was seen ten or more times. The V call is TRBV20-1, the J call TRBJ2-7; 7 bases line up with TRBD2. CDR1 and CDR2 (germline): DFQATT, SNEGSKA (reference sequence). The CDR3 consists of 14 residues. J was trimmed by 2 bases and V by 3 bases; bases with no gene match: 7. The CDR3 DNA reads TGCAGTGCTAGCTCGGCTAGCGGAGCCTACGAGCAGTACTTC. The encoded protein is CSASSASGAYEQYF.

This clonotype was found many times. The chain carries TRBV5-6 and TRBJ2-2, with TRBD1 matching 8 bases. This CDR3 has 16 amino acids. V gave up 5 bases and J gave up 0 bases; unmatched junction bases: 6. CDR1 and CDR2 from the germline V gene are SGHDT and YYEEEE. For the CDR3, the DNA is TGTGCCAGCAGACCCCAGGGGGCCGCGAACACCGGGGAGCTGTTTTTT. It codes for CASRPQGAANTGELFF.

This clonotype has ten or more counts. The rearrangement uses TRBV7-8 and TRBJ2-1, with 12 bases identical to TRBD2. Per germline, CDR1 SGHVS and CDR2 FQNEAQ. The CDR3 consists of 17 residues. Germline trimming cut 4 bases from V and 1 base from J; bases unmatched to any gene: 5. CDR3 DNA sequence: TGTGCCAGCAGCTCGACTAGCGGGAGAGGGTCCTACAATGAGCAGTTCTTC. It specifies CASSSTSGRGSYNEQFF.